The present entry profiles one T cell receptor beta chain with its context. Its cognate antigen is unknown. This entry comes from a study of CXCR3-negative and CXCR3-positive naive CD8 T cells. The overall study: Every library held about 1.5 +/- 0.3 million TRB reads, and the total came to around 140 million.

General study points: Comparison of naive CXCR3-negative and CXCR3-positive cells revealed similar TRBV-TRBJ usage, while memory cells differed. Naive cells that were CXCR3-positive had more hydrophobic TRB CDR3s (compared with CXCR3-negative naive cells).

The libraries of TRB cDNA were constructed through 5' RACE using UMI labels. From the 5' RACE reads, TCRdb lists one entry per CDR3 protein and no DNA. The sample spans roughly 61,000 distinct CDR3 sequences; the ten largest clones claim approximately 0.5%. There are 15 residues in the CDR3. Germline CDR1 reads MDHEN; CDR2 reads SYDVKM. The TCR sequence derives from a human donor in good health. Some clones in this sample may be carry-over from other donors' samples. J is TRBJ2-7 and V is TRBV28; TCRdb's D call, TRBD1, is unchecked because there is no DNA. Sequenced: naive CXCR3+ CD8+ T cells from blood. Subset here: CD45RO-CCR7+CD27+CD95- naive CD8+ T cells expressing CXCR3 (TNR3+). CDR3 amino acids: CASSFKGRIIYEQYF.